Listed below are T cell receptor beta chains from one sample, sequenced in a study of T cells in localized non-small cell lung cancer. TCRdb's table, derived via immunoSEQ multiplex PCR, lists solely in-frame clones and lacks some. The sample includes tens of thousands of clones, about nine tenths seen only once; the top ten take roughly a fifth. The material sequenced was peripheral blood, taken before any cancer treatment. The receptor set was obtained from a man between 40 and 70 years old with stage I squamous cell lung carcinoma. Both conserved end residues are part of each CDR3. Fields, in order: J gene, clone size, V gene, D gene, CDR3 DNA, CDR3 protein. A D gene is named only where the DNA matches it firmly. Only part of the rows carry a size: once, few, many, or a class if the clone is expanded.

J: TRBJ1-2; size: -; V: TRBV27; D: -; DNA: TGTGCCAGCAGATCTAACAGGGACGGCTACACCTTC; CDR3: CASRSNRDGYTF
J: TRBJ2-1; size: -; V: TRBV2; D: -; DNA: TGTGCCAGCAGTGCCGACAGACTTTCCTCCTACAATGAGCAGTTCTTC; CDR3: CASSADRLSSYNEQFF
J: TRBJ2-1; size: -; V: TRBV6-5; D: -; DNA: TGTGCCAGCAGCCTCGGCCTCTACAATGAGCAGTTCTTC; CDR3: CASSLGLYNEQFF
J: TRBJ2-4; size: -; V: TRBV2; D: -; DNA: TGTGCCGGCGGGGTAGCCAAAAACATTCAGTACTTC; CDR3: CAGGVAKNIQYF
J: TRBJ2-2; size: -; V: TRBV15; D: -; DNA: TGTGCCACCAGCGAAGGTCCAGGGGAAGTATCTGGGGAGCTGTTTTTT; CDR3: CATSEGPGEVSGELFF
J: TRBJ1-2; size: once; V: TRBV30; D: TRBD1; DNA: TGTGCCTGGAGTGGACAGGGATACTATGGCTACACCTTC; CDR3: CAWSGQGYYGYTF
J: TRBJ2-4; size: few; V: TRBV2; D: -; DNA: TGTGCCAGCAGTGCGACAGGGAGGAACATTCAGTACTTC; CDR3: CASSATGRNIQYF
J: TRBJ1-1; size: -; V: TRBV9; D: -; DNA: TGTGCCAGCAGCGACGACGGGCTCCGAGGTGGCACTGAAGCTTTCTTT; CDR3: CASSDDGLRGGTEAFF
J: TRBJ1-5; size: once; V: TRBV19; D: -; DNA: TGTGCCAGTAGTATGGTGGGGCATCAGCCCCAGCATTTT; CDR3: CASSMVGHQPQHF
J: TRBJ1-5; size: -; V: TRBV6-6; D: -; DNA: TGTGCCAGCAGTTACACAGGGAGGGGAAATCAGCCCCAGCATTTT; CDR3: CASSYTGRGNQPQHF
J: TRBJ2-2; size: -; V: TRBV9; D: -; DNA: TGTGCCAGCGGACTTCCGGGGGCGGGCGGGGAGCTGTTTTTT; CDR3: CASGLPGAGGELFF